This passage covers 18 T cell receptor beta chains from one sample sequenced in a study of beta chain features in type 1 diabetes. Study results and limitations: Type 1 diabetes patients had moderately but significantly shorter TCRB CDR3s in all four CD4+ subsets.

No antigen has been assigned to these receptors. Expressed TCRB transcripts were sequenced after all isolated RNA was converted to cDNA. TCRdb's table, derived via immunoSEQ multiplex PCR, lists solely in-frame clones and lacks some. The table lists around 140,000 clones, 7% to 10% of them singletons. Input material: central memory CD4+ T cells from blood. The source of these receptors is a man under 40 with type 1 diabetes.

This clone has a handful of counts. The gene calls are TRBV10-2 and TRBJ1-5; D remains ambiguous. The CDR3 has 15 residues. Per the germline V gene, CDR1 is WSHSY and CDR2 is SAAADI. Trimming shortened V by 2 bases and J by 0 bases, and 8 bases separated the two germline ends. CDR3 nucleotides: TGCGCCAGCAGTGAGAACCTATATAGCAATCAGCCCCAGCATTTT. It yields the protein CASSENLYSNQPQHF.

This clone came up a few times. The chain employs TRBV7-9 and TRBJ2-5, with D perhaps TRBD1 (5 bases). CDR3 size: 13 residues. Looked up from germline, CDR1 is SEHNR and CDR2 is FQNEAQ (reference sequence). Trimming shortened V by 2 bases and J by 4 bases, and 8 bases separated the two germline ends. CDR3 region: CASSLLGPETQYF. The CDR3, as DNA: TGTGCCAGCAGCTTACTGGGGCCAGAGACCCAGTACTTC. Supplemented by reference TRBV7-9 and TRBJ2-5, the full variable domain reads DTGVSQNPRHKITKRGQNVTFRCDPISEHNRLYWYRQTLGQGPEFLTYFQNEAQLEKSRLLSDRFSAERPKGSFSTLEIQRTEQGDSAMYLCASSLLGPETQYFGPGTRLLVL.

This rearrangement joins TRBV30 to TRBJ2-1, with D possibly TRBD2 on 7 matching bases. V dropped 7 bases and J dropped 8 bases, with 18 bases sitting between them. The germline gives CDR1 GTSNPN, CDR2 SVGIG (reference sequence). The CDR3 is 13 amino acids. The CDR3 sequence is CAFRGAYSDEQFF. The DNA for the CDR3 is TGTGCCTTTCGGGGGGCCTACTCTGATGAGCAGTTCTTC.

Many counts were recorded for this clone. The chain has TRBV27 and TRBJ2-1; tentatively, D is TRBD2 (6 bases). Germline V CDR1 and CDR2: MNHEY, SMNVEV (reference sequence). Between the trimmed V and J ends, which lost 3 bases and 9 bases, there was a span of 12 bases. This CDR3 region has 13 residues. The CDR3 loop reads CASSLWGGSEQFF. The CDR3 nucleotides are TGTGCCAGCAGTTTGTGGGGAGGTAGTGAGCAGTTCTTC.

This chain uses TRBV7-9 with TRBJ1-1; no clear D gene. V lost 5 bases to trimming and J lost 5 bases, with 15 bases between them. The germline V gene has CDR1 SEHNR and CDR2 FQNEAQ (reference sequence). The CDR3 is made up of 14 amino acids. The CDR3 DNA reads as TGTGCCAGCAGCCAAGAAATGGGGAGGACTGAAGCTTTCTTT. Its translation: CASSQEMGRTEAFF.

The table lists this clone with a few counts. Here the CDR3 DNA reads TGCAGCGCCGCAAGACCCGGGACAGGGGGACTCTATGGCTACACCTTC. This translates into CSAARPGTGGLYGYTF. J is TRBJ1-2 and V is TRBV29-1, with TRBD1 identical over 11 bases. The CDR3 consists of 16 residues. V shed 7 bases and J 4 bases; nucleotides not matched to a gene: 14. In germline, CDR1 is SQVTM, CDR2 ANQGSEA.

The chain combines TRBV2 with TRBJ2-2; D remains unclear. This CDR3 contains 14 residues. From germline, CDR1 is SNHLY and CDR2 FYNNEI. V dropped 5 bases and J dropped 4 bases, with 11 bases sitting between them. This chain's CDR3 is CASSLNSGTGELFF. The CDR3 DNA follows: TGTGCCAGCAGTCTTAATAGTGGCACCGGGGAGCTGTTTTTT. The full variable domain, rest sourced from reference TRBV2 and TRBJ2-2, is EPEVTQTPSHQVTQMGQEVILRCVPISNHLYFYWYRQILGQKVEFLVSFYNNEISEKSEIFDDQFSVERPDGSNFTLKIRSTKLEDSAMYFCASSLNSGTGELFFGEGSRLTVL.

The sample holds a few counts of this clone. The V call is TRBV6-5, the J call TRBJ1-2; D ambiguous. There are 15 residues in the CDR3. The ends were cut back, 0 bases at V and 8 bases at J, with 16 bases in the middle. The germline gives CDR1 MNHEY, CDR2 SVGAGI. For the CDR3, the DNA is TGTGCCAGCAGTTACTCGAGTGGTAAAGTACGCGGCTACACCTTC. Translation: CASSYSSGKVRGYTF.

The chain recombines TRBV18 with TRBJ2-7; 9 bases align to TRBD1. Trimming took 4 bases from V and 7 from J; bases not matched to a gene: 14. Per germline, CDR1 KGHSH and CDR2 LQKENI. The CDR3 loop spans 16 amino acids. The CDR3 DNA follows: TGTGCCAGCTCACTCCCCCCCGGGACAGGGCCTCGGGAGCAGTACTTC. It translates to CASSLPPGTGPREQYF.

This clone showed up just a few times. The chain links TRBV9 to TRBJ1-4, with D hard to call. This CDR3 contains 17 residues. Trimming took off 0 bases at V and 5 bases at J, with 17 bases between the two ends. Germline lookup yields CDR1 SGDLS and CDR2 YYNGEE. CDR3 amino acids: CASSVEDVGVINEKLFF. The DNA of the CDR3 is TGTGCCAGCAGCGTAGAGGACGTCGGGGTGATAAATGAAAAACTGTTTTTT.

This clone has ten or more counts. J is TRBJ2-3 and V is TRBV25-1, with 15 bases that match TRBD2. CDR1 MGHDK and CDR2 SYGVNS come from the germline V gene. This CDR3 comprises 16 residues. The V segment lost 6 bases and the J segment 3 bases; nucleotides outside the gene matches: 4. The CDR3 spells CASSPGTSGRTDTQYF. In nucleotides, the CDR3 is TGTGCCAGCAGCCCCGGGACTAGCGGGAGGACAGATACGCAGTATTTT.

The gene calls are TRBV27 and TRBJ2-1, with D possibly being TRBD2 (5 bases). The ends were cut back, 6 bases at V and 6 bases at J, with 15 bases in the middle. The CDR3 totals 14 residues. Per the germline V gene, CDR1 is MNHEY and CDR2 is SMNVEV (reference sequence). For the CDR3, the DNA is TGTGCCAGCAGACCAGCGGCCTGGTTCAATGAGCAGTTCTTC. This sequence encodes CASRPAAWFNEQFF.

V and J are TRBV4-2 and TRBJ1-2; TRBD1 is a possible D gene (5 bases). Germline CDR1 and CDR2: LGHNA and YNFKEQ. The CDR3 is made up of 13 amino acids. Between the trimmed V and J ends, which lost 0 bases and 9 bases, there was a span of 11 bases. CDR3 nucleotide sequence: TGTGCCAGCAGCCAAGATCGGGGGGAAAGCTACACCTTC. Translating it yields CASSQDRGESYTF.

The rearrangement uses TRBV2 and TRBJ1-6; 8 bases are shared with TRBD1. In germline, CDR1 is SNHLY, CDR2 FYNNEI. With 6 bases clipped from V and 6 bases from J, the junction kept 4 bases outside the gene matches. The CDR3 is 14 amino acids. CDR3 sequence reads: CASSQDRGNSPLHF. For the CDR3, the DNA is TGTGCCAGCAGCCAAGACAGGGGTAATTCACCCCTCCACTTT.

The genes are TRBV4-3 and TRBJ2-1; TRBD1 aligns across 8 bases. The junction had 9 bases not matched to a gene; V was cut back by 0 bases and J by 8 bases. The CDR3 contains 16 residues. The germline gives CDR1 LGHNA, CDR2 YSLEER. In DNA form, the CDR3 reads TGCGCCAGCAGCCAAGAACGAGACAGGGGTTTCTATGAGCAGTTCTTC. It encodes CASSQERDRGFYEQFF.

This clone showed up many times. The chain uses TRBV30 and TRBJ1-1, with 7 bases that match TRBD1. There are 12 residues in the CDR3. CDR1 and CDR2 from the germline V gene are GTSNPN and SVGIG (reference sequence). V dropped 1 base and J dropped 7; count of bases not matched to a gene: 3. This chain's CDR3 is CAWSDNRGEAFF. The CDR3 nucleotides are TGTGCCTGGAGTGATAACAGGGGTGAAGCTTTCTTT.

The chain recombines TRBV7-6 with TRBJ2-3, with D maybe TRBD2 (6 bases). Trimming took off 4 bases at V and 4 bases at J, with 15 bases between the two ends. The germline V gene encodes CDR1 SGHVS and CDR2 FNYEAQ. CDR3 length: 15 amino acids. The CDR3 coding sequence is TGTGCCAGCAGCTCATGGCGGGGTGGGGCAGATACGCAGTATTTT. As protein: CASSSWRGGADTQYF.

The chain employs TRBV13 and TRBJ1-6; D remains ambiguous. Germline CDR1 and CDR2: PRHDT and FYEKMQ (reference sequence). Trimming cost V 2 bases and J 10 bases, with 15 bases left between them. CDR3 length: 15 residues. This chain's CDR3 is CASSLLASGFSPLHF. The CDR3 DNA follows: TGTGCCAGCAGCTTATTAGCTTCGGGATTCTCACCCCTCCACTTT.